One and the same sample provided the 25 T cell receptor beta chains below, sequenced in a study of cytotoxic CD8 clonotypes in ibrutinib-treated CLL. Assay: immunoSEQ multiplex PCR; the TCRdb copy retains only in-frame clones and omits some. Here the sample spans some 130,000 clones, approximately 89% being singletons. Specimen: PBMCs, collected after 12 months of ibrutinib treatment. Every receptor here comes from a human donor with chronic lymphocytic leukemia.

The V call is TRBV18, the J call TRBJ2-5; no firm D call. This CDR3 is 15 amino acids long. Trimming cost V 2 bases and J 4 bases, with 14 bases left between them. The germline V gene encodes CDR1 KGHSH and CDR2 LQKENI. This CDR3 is CASSPSHNWGETQYF. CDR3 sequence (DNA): TGTGCCAGCTCACCATCTCACAACTGGGGAGAGACCCAGTACTTC.

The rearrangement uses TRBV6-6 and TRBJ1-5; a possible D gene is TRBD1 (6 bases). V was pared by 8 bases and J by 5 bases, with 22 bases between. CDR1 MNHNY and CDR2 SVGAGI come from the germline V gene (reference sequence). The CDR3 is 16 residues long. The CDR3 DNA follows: TGTGCCAGCCGGCCTACGGGGAATTCAGGGGATCAGCCCCAGCATTTT. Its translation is CASRPTGNSGDQPQHF.

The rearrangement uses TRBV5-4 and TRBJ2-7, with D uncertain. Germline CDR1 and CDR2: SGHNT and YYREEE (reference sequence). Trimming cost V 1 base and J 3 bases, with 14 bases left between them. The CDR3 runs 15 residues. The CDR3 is CASSLSGSLNYEQYF. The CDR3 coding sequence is TGTGCCAGCAGCTTGTCTGGCAGCCTGAACTACGAGCAGTACTTC.

The CDR3 loop is CASRGAGSGAQPQHF. CDR3 sequence (DNA): TGTGCCAGTAGGGGGGCAGGGTCCGGTGCTCAGCCCCAGCATTTT. V gene TRBV19 combines with J gene TRBJ1-5; D is perhaps TRBD1 (6 bases). The CDR3 has 15 amino acids. V lost 6 bases and J 6 bases, leaving 18 bases between the germline ends. Germline V lookup: CDR1 LNHDA, CDR2 SQIVND (reference sequence).

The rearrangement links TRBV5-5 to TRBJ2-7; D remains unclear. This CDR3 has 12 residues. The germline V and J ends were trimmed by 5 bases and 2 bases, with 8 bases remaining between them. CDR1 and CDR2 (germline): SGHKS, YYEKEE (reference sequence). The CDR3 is CASRYSTYEQYF. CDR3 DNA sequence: TGTGCCAGCAGGTATTCCACCTACGAGCAGTACTTC.

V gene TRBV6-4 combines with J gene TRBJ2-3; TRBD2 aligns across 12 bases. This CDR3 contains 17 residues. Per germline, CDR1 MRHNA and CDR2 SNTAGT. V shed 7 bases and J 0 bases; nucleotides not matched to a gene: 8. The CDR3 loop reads CASTRLAGGPSTDTQYF. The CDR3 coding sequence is TGTGCCAGCACCAGGCTAGCGGGAGGGCCCAGCACAGATACGCAGTATTTT.

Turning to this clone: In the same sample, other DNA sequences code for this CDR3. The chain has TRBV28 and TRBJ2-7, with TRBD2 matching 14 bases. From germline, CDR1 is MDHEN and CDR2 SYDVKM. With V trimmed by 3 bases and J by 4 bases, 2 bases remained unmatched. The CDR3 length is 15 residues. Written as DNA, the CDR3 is TGTGCCAGCAGTTTGACTAGCGGGAGGGCGTACGAGCAGTACTTC. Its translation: CASSLTSGRAYEQYF.

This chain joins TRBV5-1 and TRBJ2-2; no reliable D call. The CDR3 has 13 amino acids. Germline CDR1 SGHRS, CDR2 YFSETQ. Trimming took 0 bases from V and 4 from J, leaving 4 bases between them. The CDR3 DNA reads TGCGCCAGCAGCTTGGAATTCACCGGGGAGCTGTTTTTT. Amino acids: CASSLEFTGELFF.

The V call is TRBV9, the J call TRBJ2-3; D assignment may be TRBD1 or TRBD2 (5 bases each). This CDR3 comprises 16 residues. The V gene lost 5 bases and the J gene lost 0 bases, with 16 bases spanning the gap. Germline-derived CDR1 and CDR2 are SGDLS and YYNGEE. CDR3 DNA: TGTGCCAGCAGTGCCCTTGGGGGTCTTAGCACAGATACGCAGTATTTT. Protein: CASSALGGLSTDTQYF. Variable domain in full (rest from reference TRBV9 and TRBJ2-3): DSGVTQTPKHLITATGQRVTLRCSPRSGDLSVYWYQQSLDQGLQFLIQYYNGEERAKGNILERFSAQQFPDLHSELNLSSLELGDSALYFCASSALGGLSTDTQYFGPGTRLTVL.

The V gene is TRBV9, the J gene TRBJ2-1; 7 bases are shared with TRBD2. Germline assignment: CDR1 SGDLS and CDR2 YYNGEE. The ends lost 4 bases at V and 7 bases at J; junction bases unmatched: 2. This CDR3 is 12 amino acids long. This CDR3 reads CASSSGGNEQFF. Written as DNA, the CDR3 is TGTGCCAGCAGCTCCGGGGGGAATGAGCAGTTCTTC.

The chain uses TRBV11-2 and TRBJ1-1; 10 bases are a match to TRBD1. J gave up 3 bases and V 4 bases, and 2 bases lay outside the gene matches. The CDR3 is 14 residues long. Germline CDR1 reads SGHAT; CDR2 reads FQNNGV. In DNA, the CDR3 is TGTGCCAGCAGCTCTGGACAGGGGGACACTGAAGCTTTCTTT. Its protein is CASSSGQGDTEAFF. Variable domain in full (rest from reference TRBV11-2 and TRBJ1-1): EAGVAQSPRYKIIEKRQSVAFWCNPISGHATLYWYQQILGQGPKLLIQFQNNGVVDDSQLPKDRFSAERLKGVDSTLKIQPAKLEDSAVYLCASSSGQGDTEAFFGQGTRLTVV.

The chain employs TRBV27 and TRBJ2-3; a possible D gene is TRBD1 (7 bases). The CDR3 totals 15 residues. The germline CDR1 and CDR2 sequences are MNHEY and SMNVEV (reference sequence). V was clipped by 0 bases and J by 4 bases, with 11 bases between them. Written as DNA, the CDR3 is TGTGCCAGCAGTTTATCCCGGAGGGGGCCAGATACGCAGTATTTT. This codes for CASSLSRRGPDTQYF.

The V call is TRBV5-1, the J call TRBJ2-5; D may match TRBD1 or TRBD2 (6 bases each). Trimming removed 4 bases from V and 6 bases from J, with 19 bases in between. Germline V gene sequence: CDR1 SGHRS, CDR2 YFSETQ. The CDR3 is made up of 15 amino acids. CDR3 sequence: CASSRGTRGEKTQYF. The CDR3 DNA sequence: TGCGCCAGCAGCCGAGGGACAAGGGGGGAGAAGACCCAGTACTTC. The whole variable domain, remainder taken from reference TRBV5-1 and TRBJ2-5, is KAGVTQTPRYLIKTRGQQVTLSCSPISGHRSVSWYQQTPGQGLQFLFEYFSETQRNKGNFPGRFSGRQFSNSRSEMNVSTLELGDSALYLCASSRGTRGEKTQYFGPGTRLLVL.

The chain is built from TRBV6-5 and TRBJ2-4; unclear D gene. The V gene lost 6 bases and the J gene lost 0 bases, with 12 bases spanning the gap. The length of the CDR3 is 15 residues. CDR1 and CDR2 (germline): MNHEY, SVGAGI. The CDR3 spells CASSPTDLAKNIQYF. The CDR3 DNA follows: TGTGCCAGCAGCCCCACCGACCTAGCCAAAAACATTCAGTACTTC.

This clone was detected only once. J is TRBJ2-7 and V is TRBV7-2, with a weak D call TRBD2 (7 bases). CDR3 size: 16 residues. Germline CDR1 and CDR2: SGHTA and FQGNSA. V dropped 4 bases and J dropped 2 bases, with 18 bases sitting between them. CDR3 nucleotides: TGTGCCAGCAGCTCGAGGGGGTGGGAGGGCACCTACGAGCAGTACTTC. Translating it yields CASSSRGWEGTYEQYF.

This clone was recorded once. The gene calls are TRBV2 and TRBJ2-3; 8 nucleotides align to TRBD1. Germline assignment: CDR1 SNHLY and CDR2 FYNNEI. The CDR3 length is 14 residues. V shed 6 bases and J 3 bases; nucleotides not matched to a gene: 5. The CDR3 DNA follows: TGTGCCAGCAGCTTAACAGGGGGGACAGATACGCAGTATTTT. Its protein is CASSLTGGTDTQYF.

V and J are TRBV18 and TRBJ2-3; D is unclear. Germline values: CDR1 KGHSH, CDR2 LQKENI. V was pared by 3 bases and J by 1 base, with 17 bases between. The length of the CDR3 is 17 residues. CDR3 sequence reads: CASSPNKELLGTDTQYF. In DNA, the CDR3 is TGTGCCAGCTCACCGAATAAGGAGCTTTTGGGCACAGATACGCAGTATTTT.

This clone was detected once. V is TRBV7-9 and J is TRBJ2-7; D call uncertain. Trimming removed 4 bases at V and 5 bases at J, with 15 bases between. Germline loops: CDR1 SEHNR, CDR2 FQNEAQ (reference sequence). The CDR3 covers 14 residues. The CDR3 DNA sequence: TGTGCCAGCAGCTCGACGGGTGCCGGGCACGAGCAGTACTTC. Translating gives CASSSTGAGHEQYF.

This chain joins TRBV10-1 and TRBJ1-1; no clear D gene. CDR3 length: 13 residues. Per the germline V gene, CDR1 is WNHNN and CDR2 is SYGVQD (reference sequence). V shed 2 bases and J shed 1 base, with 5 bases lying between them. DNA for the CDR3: TGCGCCAGCAGTGAGGGGTGGAACACTGAAGCTTTCTTT. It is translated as CASSEGWNTEAFF.

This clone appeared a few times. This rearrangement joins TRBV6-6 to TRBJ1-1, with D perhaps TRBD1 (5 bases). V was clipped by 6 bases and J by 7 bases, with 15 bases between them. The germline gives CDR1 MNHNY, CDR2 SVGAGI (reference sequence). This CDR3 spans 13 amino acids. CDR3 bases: TGTGCCAGCAGGGGGACGGGTTTAAGTGAAGCTTTCTTT. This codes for CASRGTGLSEAFF.

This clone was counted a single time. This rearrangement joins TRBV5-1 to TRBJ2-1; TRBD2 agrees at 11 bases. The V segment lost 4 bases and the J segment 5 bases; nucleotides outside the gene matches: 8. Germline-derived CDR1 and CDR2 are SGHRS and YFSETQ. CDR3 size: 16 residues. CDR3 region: CASSTRPGLADNEQFF. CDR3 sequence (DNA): TGCGCCAGCAGCACCAGACCGGGACTAGCGGACAATGAGCAGTTCTTC.

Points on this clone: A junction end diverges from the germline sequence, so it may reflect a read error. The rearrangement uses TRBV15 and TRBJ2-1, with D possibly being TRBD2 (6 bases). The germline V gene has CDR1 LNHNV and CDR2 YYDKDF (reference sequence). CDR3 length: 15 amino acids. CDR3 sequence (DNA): TGTGCCACCAGCCGAGAGACTAGGGTCGTCGATGAGCAGTTCTTC. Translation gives CATSRETRVVDEQFF.

The CDR3 bases are TGTGCCAGCAGTAGTAGCACAAGCTACGAGCAGTACTTC. The encoded protein is CASSSSTSYEQYF. V gene TRBV6-1 combines with J gene TRBJ2-7; no clear D gene. V was cut by 5 bases and J by 3 bases, with 11 bases left in between. This CDR3 is 13 amino acids long. Germline CDR1 and CDR2: MNHNS and SASEGT.

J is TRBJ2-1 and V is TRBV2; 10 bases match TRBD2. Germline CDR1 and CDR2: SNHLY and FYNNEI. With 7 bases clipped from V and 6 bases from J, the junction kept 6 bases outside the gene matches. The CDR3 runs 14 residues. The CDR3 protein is CASITSGIVNEQFF. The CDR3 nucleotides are TGTGCCAGCATTACTAGCGGGATCGTCAATGAGCAGTTCTTC. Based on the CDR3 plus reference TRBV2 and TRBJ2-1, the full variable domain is EPEVTQTPSHQVTQMGQEVILRCVPISNHLYFYWYRQILGQKVEFLVSFYNNEISEKSEIFDDQFSVERPDGSNFTLKIRSTKLEDSAMYFCASITSGIVNEQFFGPGTRLTVL.

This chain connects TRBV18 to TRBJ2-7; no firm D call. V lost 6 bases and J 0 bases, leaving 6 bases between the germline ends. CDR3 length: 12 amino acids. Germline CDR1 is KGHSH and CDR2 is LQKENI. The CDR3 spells CASSSSSYEQYF. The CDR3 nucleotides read TGTGCCAGCTCCTCTAGCTCCTACGAGCAGTACTTC.